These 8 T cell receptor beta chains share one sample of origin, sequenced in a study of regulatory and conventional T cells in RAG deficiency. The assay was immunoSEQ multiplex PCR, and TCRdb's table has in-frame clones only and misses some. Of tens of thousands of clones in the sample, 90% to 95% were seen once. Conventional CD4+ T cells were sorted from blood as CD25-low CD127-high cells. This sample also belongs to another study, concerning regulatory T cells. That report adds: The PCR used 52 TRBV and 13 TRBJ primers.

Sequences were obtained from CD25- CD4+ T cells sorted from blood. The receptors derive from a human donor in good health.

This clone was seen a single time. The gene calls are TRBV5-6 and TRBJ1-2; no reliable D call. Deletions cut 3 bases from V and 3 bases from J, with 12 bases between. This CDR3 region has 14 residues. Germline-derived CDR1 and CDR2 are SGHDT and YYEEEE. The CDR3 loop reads CASSYVRADYGYTF. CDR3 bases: TGTGCCAGCAGCTATGTGCGGGCGGACTATGGCTACACCTTC.

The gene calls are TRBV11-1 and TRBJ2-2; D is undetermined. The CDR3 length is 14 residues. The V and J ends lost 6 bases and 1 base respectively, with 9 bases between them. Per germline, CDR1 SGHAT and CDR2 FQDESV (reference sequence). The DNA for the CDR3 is TGTGCCAGCAGTTTTACACGGAACACCGGGGAGCTGTTTTTT. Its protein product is CASSFTRNTGELFF.

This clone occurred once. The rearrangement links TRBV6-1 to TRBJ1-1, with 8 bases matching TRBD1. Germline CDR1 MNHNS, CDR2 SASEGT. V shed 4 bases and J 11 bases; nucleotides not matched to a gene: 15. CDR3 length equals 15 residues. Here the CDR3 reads CASSVEQLRGLRAFF. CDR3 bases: TGTGCCAGCAGTGTAGAGCAACTCAGGGGGCTAAGGGCTTTCTTT.

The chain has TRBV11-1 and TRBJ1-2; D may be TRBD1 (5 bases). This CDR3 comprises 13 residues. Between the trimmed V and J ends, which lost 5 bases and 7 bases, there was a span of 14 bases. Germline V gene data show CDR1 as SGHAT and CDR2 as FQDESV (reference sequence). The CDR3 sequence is CASSRQPESGYTF. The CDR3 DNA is TGTGCCAGCAGCCGACAGCCCGAAAGTGGCTACACCTTC.

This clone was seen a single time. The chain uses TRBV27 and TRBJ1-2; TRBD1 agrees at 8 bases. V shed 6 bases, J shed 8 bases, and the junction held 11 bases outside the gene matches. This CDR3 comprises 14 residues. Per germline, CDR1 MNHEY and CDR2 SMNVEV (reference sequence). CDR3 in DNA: TGTGCCAGCAGGACAGGGGTAACGGTGGGGGGCTACACCTTC. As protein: CASRTGVTVGGYTF.

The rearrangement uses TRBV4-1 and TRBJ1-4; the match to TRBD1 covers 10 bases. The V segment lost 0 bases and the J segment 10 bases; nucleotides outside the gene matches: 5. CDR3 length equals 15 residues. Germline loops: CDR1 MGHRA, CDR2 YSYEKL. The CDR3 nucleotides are TGCGCCAGCAGCCAAGATGTGACAGGGGGCGGAAAACTGTTTTTT. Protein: CASSQDVTGGGKLFF.

As DNA, the CDR3 is TGTGCCAGCAGTTTTTTGGGAGGGGGGGAGCCCCCCGAGACCCAGTACTTC. Translating gives CASSFLGGGEPPETQYF. V and J are TRBV28 and TRBJ2-5, with D perhaps TRBD2 (7 bases). V was clipped by 3 bases and J by 5 bases, with 22 bases between them. The germline gives CDR1 MDHEN, CDR2 SYDVKM. This CDR3 has 17 residues.

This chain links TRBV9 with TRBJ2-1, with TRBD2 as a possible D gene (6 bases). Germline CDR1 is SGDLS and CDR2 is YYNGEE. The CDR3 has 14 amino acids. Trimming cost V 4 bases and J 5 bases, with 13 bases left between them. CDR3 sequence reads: CASSSRLGHNEQFF. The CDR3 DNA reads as TGTGCCAGCAGCTCCCGACTAGGGCACAATGAGCAGTTCTTC.